This TCR beta chain was retrieved from a study of blood T cell repertoires in COVID-19. For the study at large: Acute-phase and convalescent COVID-19 samples originated in the United States, Italy and Spain.

This clone was picked up a small number of times. Under the authors' procedure: The authors estimated nucleated cell counts from reference gene primer amplification. The protocol was immunoSEQ multiplex PCR, while the TCRdb copy is restricted to in-frame clones and leaves out a portion. V and J calls and clone size are as listed in that table; D and trimming were resolved from the DNA. The data contain 80,000 to 130,000 clones, approximately 86% of them singletons. The germline V gene encodes CDR1 LNHDA and CDR2 SQIVND (reference sequence). V dropped 3 bases and J dropped 1; count of bases not matched to a gene: 12. CDR3 size: 18 residues.

This receptor was identified in an older woman with acute or convalescent COVID-19. Sequenced input: peripheral blood. The chain links TRBV19 to TRBJ1-1; 9 positions agree with TRBD1. The CDR3 sequence is CASSILVRQGGSNTEAFF. CDR3 nucleotides: TGTGCCAGTAGTATTTTGGTCCGACAGGGGGGTTCGAACACTGAAGCTTTCTTT. Looking up the rest from reference TRBV19 and TRBJ1-1 gives the full variable domain: DGGITQSPKYLFRKEGQNVTLSCEQNLNHDAMYWYRQDPGQGLRLIYYSQIVNDFQKGDIAEGYSVSREKKESFPLTVTSAQKNPTAFYLCASSILVRQGGSNTEAFFGQGTRLTVV.